A selection of T cell receptor beta chains follows, all from one sample in a study of blood T cell repertoires in COVID-19. Method: immunoSEQ multiplex PCR; TCRdb's copy keeps in-frame clones and lacks some. This sample yields under 200,000 clones, of which more than 80% are seen a single time; approximately 0.5% belongs to the top ten. Sequencing was done on a sample of peripheral blood. These receptors all come from a man in his forties or fifties with acute or convalescent COVID-19. Both conserved end residues are part of each CDR3. Fields, in order: D gene, J gene, V gene, CDR3 length, clone size, CDR3 DNA, CDR3 protein. The D gene is left open where the match is weak. Clone size appears in some rows only: once, few, many, or a class for an expanded clone.

d_gene: -; j_gene: TRBJ1-2; v_gene: TRBV24-1; len: 14; abundance: -; CDR3nt: TGTGCCACCAGTGATTTCGGCAGGGACTATGGCTACACCTTC; CDR3aa: CATSDFGRDYGYTF
d_gene: TRBD1; j_gene: TRBJ1-5; v_gene: TRBV5-1; len: 16; abundance: -; CDR3nt: TGCGCCAGCAGCTTGAATGGAGGGGGCAGTAATCAGCCCCAGCATTTT; CDR3aa: CASSLNGGGSNQPQHF
d_gene: TRBD2; j_gene: TRBJ2-1; v_gene: TRBV7-3; len: 16; abundance: -; CDR3nt: TGTGCCAGCAGCTTGGGGCCGCAGCGGGAGAGGGATGAGCAGTTCTTC; CDR3aa: CASSLGPQRERDEQFF
d_gene: TRBD1; j_gene: TRBJ2-7; v_gene: TRBV5-1; len: 17; abundance: -; CDR3nt: TGCGCCAGCAGCTTGGCCCCGCGACAGGGAGTAAGCTACGAGCAGTACTTC; CDR3aa: CASSLAPRQGVSYEQYF
d_gene: -; j_gene: TRBJ2-5; v_gene: TRBV3-1/TRBV3-2; len: 12; abundance: -; CDR3nt: TGTGCCAGCAGCCAATTAGAAGAGACCCAGTACTTC; CDR3aa: CASSQLEETQYF
d_gene: TRBD1; j_gene: TRBJ1-1; v_gene: TRBV27; len: 14; abundance: -; CDR3nt: TGTGCCTCCCGACAGGGGGGAGAGAACACTGAAGCTTTCTTT; CDR3aa: CASRQGGENTEAFF
d_gene: TRBD1; j_gene: TRBJ1-1; v_gene: TRBV7-9; len: 17; abundance: -; CDR3nt: TGTGCCAGCAGCTTAGATGGCCAGGGGGCGAGGGGCACTGAAGCTTTCTTT; CDR3aa: CASSLDGQGARGTEAFF
d_gene: TRBD2; j_gene: TRBJ2-1; v_gene: TRBV27; len: 18; abundance: -; CDR3nt: TGTGCCAGCGGACTTACAACCTGGACTAGCGGGAGGAGCAATGAGCAGTTCTTC; CDR3aa: CASGLTTWTSGRSNEQFF
d_gene: -; j_gene: TRBJ1-1; v_gene: TRBV18; len: 12; abundance: -; CDR3nt: TGTGCCAGCTCACCGTCCGGAGCTAGCGTCGATTGG; CDR3aa: CASSPSGASVDW
d_gene: TRBD1; j_gene: TRBJ1-2; v_gene: TRBV10-3; len: 12; abundance: -; CDR3nt: TGTGCCATCAGTGGGGACAGGGCTGGCTACACCTTC; CDR3aa: CAISGDRAGYTF
d_gene: -; j_gene: TRBJ1-5; v_gene: TRBV19; len: 15; abundance: once; CDR3nt: TGTGCCAGTAGTAGCGACAGAAACCACGATCAGCCCCAGCATTTT; CDR3aa: CASSSDRNHDQPQHF
d_gene: TRBD1; j_gene: TRBJ1-1; v_gene: TRBV28; len: 16; abundance: -; CDR3nt: TGTGCCAGCAGTTTTCTTGGAGAACAGGGGAGCTTTGAAGCTTTCTTT; CDR3aa: CASSFLGEQGSFEAFF
d_gene: TRBD1; j_gene: TRBJ1-1; v_gene: TRBV6-6; len: 15; abundance: -; CDR3nt: TGTGCCAGCAGGACAGGGGGCTTGGGGAACACTGAAGCTTTCTTT; CDR3aa: CASRTGGLGNTEAFF
d_gene: TRBD2; j_gene: TRBJ2-7; v_gene: TRBV5-4; len: 15; abundance: -; CDR3nt: TGTGCCAGCAGCACCGGCGGGAGGGCCTTGTACGAGCAGTACTTC; CDR3aa: CASSTGGRALYEQYF
d_gene: -; j_gene: TRBJ2-1; v_gene: TRBV6-5; len: 15; abundance: -; CDR3nt: TGTGCCAGCAAAATGAGGCGGAGCTCCTACAATGAGCAGTTCTTC; CDR3aa: CASKMRRSSYNEQFF
d_gene: TRBD1; j_gene: TRBJ1-1; v_gene: TRBV19; len: 13; abundance: -; CDR3nt: TGTGCCAGTAGTACCGGGACAGTCAATGAAGCTTTCTTT; CDR3aa: CASSTGTVNEAFF
d_gene: -; j_gene: TRBJ1-1; v_gene: TRBV5-1; len: 14; abundance: once; CDR3nt: TGCGCCAGCAGCCTGAACCAGGGGAACACTGAAGCTTTCTTT; CDR3aa: CASSLNQGNTEAFF
d_gene: -; j_gene: TRBJ2-7; v_gene: TRBV6-1; len: 14; abundance: -; CDR3nt: TGTGCCAGCAGTGAAGTCCCGGGATTCTACGAGCAGTACTTC; CDR3aa: CASSEVPGFYEQYF
d_gene: -; j_gene: TRBJ1-5; v_gene: TRBV19; len: 16; abundance: -; CDR3nt: TGTGCCAGTAGTCTCAGGGGCGCGGCGCTTCATCAGCCCCAGCATTTT; CDR3aa: CASSLRGAALHQPQHF
d_gene: TRBD1; j_gene: TRBJ1-2; v_gene: TRBV4-1; len: 13; abundance: -; CDR3nt: TGCGCCAGCAGCCCGAGGGACAGGGATGGCTACACCTTC; CDR3aa: CASSPRDRDGYTF
d_gene: -; j_gene: TRBJ1-3; v_gene: TRBV10-3; len: 15; abundance: once; CDR3nt: TGTGCCATCAGTGTAGGGGTCCGCTCTGGAAACACCATATATTTT; CDR3aa: CAISVGVRSGNTIYF
d_gene: -; j_gene: TRBJ1-1; v_gene: TRBV11-2; len: 14; abundance: few; CDR3nt: TGTGCCAGCAGCTTAGGAGGGTGGAACACTGAAGCTTTCTTT; CDR3aa: CASSLGGWNTEAFF
d_gene: -; j_gene: TRBJ1-6; v_gene: TRBV7-2; len: 16; abundance: -; CDR3nt: TGTGCCAGCAGCTTAGCGCCCGGGGGGAGTAATTCACCCCTCCACTTT; CDR3aa: CASSLAPGGSNSPLHF
d_gene: -; j_gene: TRBJ2-1; v_gene: TRBV6-6; len: 14; abundance: -; CDR3nt: TGTGCCAGCAGTTACTCGGCATCCCCGAGGGAGCAGTTCTTC; CDR3aa: CASSYSASPREQFF
d_gene: -; j_gene: TRBJ1-6; v_gene: TRBV28; len: 14; abundance: -; CDR3nt: TGTGCCAGCAGTTTGCCCCTAGAGGGTTCACCCCTCCACTTT; CDR3aa: CASSLPLEGSPLHF
d_gene: -; j_gene: TRBJ1-1; v_gene: TRBV3-1/TRBV3-2; len: 15; abundance: -; CDR3nt: TGTGCCAGCAGCAAAGGGTCTGGCAGGGGCACTGAAGCTTTCTTT; CDR3aa: CASSKGSGRGTEAFF
d_gene: TRBD2; j_gene: TRBJ2-1; v_gene: TRBV28; len: 16; abundance: -; CDR3nt: TGTGCCAGCAGTTTATCCTCAGCGGGAGGAAACAATGAGCAGTTCTTC; CDR3aa: CASSLSSAGGNNEQFF
d_gene: -; j_gene: TRBJ1-1; v_gene: TRBV6-5; len: 14; abundance: -; CDR3nt: TGTGCCAGCAGTTACCAGGGTCAGAACACTGAAGCTTTCTTT; CDR3aa: CASSYQGQNTEAFF
d_gene: -; j_gene: TRBJ2-1; v_gene: TRBV11-3; len: 16; abundance: -; CDR3nt: TGTGCCAGCAGCTTAGAGGTAGCGCCCCCCTACAATGAGCAGTTCTTC; CDR3aa: CASSLEVAPPYNEQFF
d_gene: TRBD2; j_gene: TRBJ2-1; v_gene: TRBV28; len: 18; abundance: few; CDR3nt: TGTGCCAGCAATGTAGGCGATAGCGGGAGGGGGTCCTACAATGAGCAGTTCTTC; CDR3aa: CASNVGDSGRGSYNEQFF
d_gene: -; j_gene: TRBJ1-1; v_gene: TRBV27; len: 14; abundance: -; CDR3nt: TGTGCCAGCAGTGTGCACCAGGTTCACACTGAAGCTTTCTTT; CDR3aa: CASSVHQVHTEAFF
d_gene: TRBD1; j_gene: TRBJ1-6; v_gene: TRBV28; len: 14; abundance: once; CDR3nt: TGTGCCAGCAGAACGGGACAGGGCAGGTCACCCCTCCACTTT; CDR3aa: CASRTGQGRSPLHF
d_gene: -; j_gene: TRBJ1-3; v_gene: TRBV4-3; len: 15; abundance: -; CDR3nt: TGCGCCAGCAGCCAAGGGTTCGGCTCTGGAAACACCATATATTTT; CDR3aa: CASSQGFGSGNTIYF
d_gene: -; j_gene: TRBJ2-1; v_gene: TRBV19; len: 11; abundance: -; CDR3nt: TGTGCCAGTAGTGTTCTAGCGGAGCAGTTCTTC; CDR3aa: CASSVLAEQFF
d_gene: -; j_gene: TRBJ2-5; v_gene: TRBV5-4; len: 15; abundance: -; CDR3nt: TGTGCCAGCAGACCGGTGGAGGCGGTACCAGAGACCCAGTACTTC; CDR3aa: CASRPVEAVPETQYF
d_gene: -; j_gene: TRBJ1-1; v_gene: TRBV7-9; len: 15; abundance: -; CDR3nt: TGTGCCAGCACCCGAGAGAGGACGGGAAACACTGAAGCTTTCTTT; CDR3aa: CASTRERTGNTEAFF
d_gene: -; j_gene: TRBJ2-7; v_gene: TRBV28; len: 15; abundance: -; CDR3nt: TGTGCCAGCAGTTCGCCGGGGGGCGGGAGCTACGAGCAGTACTTC; CDR3aa: CASSSPGGGSYEQYF
d_gene: -; j_gene: TRBJ1-3; v_gene: TRBV12-5; len: 12; abundance: -; CDR3nt: TGTGCTAGCCGGGACTCTGGAAACACCATATATTTT; CDR3aa: CASRDSGNTIYF
d_gene: TRBD1; j_gene: TRBJ2-3; v_gene: TRBV27; len: 13; abundance: once; CDR3nt: TGTGCCAGCAGAAAGACAGGGGTGGATACGCAGTATTTT; CDR3aa: CASRKTGVDTQYF
d_gene: -; j_gene: TRBJ2-5; v_gene: TRBV10-3; len: 16; abundance: -; CDR3nt: TGTGCCATCAGTGAGTCTGTGGGGGGGGCCTTAGAGACCCAGTACTTC; CDR3aa: CAISESVGGALETQYF
d_gene: -; j_gene: TRBJ2-6; v_gene: TRBV28; len: 15; abundance: -; CDR3nt: TGTGCCAGCAGGGAAGGGGTATCTGGGGCCAACGTCCTGACTTTC; CDR3aa: CASREGVSGANVLTF
d_gene: -; j_gene: TRBJ1-3; v_gene: TRBV2; len: 15; abundance: -; CDR3nt: TGTGCCAGCAGTAATACAGGAAACTCTGGAAACACCATATATTTT; CDR3aa: CASSNTGNSGNTIYF
d_gene: -; j_gene: TRBJ2-6; v_gene: TRBV3-1/TRBV3-2; len: 16; abundance: -; CDR3nt: TGTGCCAGCAGCCAAGGTCCGAGCTCTGGGGCCAACGTCCTGACTTTC; CDR3aa: CASSQGPSSGANVLTF
d_gene: TRBD1; j_gene: TRBJ2-1; v_gene: TRBV13; len: 19; abundance: -; CDR3nt: TGTGCCAGCAGCTCACGGAAACAGGGACAGGGGGCTTCCTACAATGAGCAGTTCTTC; CDR3aa: CASSSRKQGQGASYNEQFF
d_gene: -; j_gene: TRBJ2-1; v_gene: TRBV11-2; len: 13; abundance: -; CDR3nt: TGTGCCAGCAGCTTCATGGAGGGCAATGAGCAGTTCTTC; CDR3aa: CASSFMEGNEQFF
d_gene: -; j_gene: TRBJ2-2; v_gene: TRBV25-1; len: 13; abundance: -; CDR3nt: TGTGCCAGCAGTCTTAGTTTCGCCGTGGAGCTGTTTTTT; CDR3aa: CASSLSFAVELFF
d_gene: TRBD1; j_gene: TRBJ2-7; v_gene: TRBV7-2; len: 15; abundance: -; CDR3nt: TGTGCCAGCAGCTTAGCGCCAGGGGGCCCCTACGAGCAGTACTTC; CDR3aa: CASSLAPGGPYEQYF
d_gene: -; j_gene: TRBJ2-3; v_gene: TRBV6-2/TRBV6-3; len: 15; abundance: once; CDR3nt: TGTGCCAGCAGCCCTCCGGGACATAAGCCAGATACGCAGTATTTT; CDR3aa: CASSPPGHKPDTQYF
d_gene: TRBD1; j_gene: TRBJ2-2; v_gene: TRBV9; len: 15; abundance: -; CDR3nt: TGTGCCAGCAGCCCGGACAGGGGGCGTATCGGGGAGCTGTTTTTT; CDR3aa: CASSPDRGRIGELFF
d_gene: -; j_gene: TRBJ1-3; v_gene: TRBV5-1; len: 14; abundance: -; CDR3nt: TGCGCCAGCAGCTTGGATAGATCTGGAAACACCATATATTTT; CDR3aa: CASSLDRSGNTIYF